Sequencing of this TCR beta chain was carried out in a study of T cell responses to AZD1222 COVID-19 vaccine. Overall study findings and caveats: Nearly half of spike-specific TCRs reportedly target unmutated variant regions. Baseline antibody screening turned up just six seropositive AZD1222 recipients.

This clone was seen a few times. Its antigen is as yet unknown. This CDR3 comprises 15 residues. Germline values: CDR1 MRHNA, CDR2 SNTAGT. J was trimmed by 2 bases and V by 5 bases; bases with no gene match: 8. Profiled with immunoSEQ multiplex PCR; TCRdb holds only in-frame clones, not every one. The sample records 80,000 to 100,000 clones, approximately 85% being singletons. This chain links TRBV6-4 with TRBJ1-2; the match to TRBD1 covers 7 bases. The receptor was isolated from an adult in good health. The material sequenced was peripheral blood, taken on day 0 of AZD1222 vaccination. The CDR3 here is CASSFDRDSNYGYTF. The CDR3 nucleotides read TGTGCCAGCAGTTTCGACAGGGATTCGAACTATGGCTACACCTTC.